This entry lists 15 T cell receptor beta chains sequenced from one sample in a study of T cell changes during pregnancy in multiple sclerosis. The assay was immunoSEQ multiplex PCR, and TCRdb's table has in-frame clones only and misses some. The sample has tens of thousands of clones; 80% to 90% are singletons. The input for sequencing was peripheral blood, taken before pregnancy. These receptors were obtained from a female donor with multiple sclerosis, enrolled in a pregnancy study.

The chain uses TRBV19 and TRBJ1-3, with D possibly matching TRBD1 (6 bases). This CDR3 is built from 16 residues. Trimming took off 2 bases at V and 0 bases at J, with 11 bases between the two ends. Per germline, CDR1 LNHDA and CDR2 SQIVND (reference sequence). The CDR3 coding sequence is TGTGCCAGTAGTATAAGGGGGGGACCCTCTGGAAACACCATATATTTT. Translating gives CASSIRGGPSGNTIYF.

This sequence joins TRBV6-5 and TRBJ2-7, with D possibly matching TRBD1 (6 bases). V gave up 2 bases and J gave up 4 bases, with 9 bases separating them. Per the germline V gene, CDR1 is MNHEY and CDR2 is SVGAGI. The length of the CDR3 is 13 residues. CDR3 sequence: CASSYADRYEQYF. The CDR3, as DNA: TGTGCCAGCAGTTACGCGGACAGATACGAGCAGTACTTC.

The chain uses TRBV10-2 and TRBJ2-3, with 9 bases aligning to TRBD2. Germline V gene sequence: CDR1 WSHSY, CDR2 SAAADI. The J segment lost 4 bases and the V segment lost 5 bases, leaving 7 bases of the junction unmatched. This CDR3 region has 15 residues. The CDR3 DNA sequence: TGCGCCAGCAGTTTTAGCGGGGGAGGCGCAGATACGCAGTATTTT. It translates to CASSFSGGGADTQYF.

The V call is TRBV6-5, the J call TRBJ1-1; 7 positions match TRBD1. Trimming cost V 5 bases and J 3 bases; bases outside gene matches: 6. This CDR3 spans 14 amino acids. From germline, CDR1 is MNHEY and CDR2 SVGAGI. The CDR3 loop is CASSRTGDYTEAFF. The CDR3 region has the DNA TGTGCCAGCAGTCGAACAGGGGATTACACTGAAGCTTTCTTT.

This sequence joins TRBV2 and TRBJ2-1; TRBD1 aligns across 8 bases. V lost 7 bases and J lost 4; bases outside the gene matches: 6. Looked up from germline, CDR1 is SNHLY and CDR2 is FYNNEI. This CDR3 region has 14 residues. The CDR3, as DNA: TGTGCCAGCATTCCCGGGACAGGTTACAATGAGCAGTTCTTC. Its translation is CASIPGTGYNEQFF.

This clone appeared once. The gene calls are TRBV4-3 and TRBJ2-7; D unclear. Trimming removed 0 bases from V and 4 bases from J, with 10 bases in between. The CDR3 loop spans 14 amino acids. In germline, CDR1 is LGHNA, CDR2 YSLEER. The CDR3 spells CASSQDPVDYEQYF. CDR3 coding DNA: TGCGCCAGCAGCCAAGATCCGGTTGATTACGAGCAGTACTTC.

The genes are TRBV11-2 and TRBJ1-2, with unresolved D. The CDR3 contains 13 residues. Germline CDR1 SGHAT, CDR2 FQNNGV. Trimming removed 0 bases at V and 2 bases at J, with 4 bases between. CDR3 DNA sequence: TGTGCCAGCAGCTTAGACCAAAACTATGGCTACACCTTC. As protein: CASSLDQNYGYTF.

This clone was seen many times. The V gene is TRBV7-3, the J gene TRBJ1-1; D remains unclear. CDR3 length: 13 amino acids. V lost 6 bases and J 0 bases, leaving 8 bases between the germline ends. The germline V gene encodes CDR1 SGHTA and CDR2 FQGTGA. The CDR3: CASSFTVNTEAFF. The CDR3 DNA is TGTGCCAGCAGTTTCACGGTGAACACTGAAGCTTTCTTT.

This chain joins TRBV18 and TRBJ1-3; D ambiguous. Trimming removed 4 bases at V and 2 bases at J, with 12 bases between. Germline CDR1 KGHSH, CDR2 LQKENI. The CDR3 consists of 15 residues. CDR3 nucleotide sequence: TGTGCCAGCTCACGAGAGGAGGGAACTGGAAACACCATATATTTT. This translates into CASSREEGTGNTIYF.

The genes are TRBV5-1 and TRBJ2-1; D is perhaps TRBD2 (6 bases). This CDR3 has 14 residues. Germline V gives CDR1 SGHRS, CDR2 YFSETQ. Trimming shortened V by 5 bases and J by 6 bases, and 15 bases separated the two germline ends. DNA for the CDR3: TGCGCCAGCAGTCGGAGGGCCCCGGCCAATGAGCAGTTCTTC. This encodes CASSRRAPANEQFF.

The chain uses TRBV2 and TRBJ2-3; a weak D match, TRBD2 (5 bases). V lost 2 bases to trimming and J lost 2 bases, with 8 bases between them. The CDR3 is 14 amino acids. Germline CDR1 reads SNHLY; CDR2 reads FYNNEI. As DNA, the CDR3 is TGTGCCAGCAGTGAAACTAGAAACACAGATACGCAGTATTTT. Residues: CASSETRNTDTQYF.

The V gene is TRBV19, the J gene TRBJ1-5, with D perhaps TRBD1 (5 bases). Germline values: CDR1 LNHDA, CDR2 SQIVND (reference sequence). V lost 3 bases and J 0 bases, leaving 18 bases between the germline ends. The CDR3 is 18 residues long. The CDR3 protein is CASSIWGRYEDSNQPQHF. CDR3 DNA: TGTGCCAGTAGTATTTGGGGGAGGTATGAGGATAGCAATCAGCCCCAGCATTTT.

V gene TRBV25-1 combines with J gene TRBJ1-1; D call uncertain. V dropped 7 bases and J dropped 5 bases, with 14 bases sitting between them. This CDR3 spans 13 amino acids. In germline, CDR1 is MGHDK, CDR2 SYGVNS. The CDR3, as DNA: TGTGCCAGCACTCGAGGAAGTGCGACTGAAGCTTTCTTT. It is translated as CASTRGSATEAFF.

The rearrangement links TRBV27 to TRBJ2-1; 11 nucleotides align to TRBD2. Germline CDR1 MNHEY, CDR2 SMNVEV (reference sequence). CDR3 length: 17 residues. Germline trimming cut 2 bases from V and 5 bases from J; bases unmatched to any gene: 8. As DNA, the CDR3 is TGTGCCAGCAGTTTAAAATTACTAGCGGGGGTTAACAATGAGCAGTTCTTC. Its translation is CASSLKLLAGVNNEQFF.

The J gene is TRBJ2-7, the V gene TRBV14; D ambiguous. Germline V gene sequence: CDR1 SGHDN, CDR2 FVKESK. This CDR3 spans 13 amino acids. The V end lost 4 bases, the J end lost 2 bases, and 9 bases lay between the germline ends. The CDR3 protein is CASSLNLAYEQYF. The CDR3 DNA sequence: TGTGCCAGCAGCCTAAATTTAGCCTACGAGCAGTACTTC. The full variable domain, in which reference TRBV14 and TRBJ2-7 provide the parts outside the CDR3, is EAGVTQFPSHSVIEKGQTVTLRCDPISGHDNLYWYRRVMGKEIKFLLHFVKESKQDESGMPNNRFLAERTGGTYSTLKVQPAELEDSGVYFCASSLNLAYEQYFGPGTRLTVT.